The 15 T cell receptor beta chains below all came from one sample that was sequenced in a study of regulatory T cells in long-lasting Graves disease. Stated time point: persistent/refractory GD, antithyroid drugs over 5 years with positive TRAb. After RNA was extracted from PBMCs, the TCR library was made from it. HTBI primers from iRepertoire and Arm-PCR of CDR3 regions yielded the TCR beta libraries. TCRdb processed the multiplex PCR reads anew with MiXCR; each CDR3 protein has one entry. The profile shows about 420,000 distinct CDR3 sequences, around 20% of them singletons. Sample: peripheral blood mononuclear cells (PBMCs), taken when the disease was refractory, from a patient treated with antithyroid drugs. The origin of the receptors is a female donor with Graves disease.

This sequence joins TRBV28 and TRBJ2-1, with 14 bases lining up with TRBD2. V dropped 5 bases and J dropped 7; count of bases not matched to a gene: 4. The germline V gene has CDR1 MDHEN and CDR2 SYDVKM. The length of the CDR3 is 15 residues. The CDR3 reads CASSAGTSGRNEQFF. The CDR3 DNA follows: TGTGCCAGCAGTGCCGGGACTAGCGGGAGAAATGAGCAGTTCTTC.

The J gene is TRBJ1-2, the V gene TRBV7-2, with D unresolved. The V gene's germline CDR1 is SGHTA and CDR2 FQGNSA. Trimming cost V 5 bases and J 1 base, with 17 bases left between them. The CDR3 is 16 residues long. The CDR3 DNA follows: TGTGCCAGCAGCACCGATTGGGTTTTGGATAACTATGGCTACACCTTC. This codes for CASSTDWVLDNYGYTF.

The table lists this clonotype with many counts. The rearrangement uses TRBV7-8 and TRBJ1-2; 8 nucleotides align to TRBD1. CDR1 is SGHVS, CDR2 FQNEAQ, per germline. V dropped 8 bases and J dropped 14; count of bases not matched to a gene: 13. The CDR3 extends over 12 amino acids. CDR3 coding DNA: TGTGCCAGCCCGGACAGGGAGGGTGGGTTGACCTTC. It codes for CASPDREGGLTF.

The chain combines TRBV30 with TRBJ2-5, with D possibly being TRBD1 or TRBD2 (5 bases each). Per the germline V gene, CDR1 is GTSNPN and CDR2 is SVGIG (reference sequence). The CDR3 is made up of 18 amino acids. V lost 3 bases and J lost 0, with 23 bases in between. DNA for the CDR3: TGTGCCTGGAGCCCCGAAGGGGCTGTGGGAGAGAACCAAGAGACCCAGTACTTC. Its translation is CAWSPEGAVGENQETQYF.

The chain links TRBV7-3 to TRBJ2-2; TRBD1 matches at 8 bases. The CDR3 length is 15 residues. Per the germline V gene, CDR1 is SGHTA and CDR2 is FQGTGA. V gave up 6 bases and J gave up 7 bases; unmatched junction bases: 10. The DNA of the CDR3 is TGTGCCAGCAGGAACGGATCAGGGGGCGGCGGGGAGCTGTTTTTT. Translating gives CASRNGSGGGGELFF.

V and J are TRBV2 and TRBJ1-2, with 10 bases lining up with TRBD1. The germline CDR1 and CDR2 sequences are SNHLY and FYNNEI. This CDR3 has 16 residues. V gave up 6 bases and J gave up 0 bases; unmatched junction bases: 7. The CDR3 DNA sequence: TGTGCCAGCAGGCTCGGGACAGGGGTCGCTAACTATGGCTACACCTTC. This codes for CASRLGTGVANYGYTF.

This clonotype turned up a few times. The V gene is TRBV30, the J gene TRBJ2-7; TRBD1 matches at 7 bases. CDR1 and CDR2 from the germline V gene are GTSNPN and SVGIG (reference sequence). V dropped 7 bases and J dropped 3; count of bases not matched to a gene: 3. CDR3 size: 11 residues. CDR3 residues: CASGQNYEQYF. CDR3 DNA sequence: TGTGCCTCGGGACAGAACTACGAGCAGTACTTC.

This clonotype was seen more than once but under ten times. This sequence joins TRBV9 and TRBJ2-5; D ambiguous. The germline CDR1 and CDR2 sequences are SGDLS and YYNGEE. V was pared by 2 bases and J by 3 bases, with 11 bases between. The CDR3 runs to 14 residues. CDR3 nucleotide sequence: TGTGCCAGCAGCGTTGGTATGGCGAAAGAGACCCAGTACTTC. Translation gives CASSVGMAKETQYF.

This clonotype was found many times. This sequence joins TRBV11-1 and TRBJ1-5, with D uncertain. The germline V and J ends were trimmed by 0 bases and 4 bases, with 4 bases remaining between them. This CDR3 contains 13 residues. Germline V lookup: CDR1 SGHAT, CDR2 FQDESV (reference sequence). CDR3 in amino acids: CASSLATNQPQHF. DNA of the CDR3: TGTGCCAGCAGCTTAGCGACGAATCAGCCCCAGCATTTT.

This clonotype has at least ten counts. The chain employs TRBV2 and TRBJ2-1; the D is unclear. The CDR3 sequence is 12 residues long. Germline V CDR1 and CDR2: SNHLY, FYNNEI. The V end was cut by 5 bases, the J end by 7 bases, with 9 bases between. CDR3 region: CASSYSGNEQFF. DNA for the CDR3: TGTGCCAGCAGTTACAGTGGTAATGAGCAGTTCTTC.

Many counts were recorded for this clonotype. In DNA form, the CDR3 reads TGTGCCAGCAGCTTAGTAGGAATAGTAGGGACCATGAACACTGAAGCTTTCTTT. As protein: CASSLVGIVGTMNTEAFF. The chain links TRBV7-2 to TRBJ1-1; tentative D call: TRBD1 (5 bases). The V end was cut by 1 base, the J end by 0 bases, with 18 bases between. The CDR3 totals 18 residues. Germline V CDR1 and CDR2: SGHTA, FQGNSA.

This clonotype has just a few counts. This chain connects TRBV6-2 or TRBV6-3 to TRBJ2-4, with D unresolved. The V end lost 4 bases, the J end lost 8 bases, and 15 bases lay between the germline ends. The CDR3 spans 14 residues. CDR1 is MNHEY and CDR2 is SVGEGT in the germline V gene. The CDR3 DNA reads TGTGCCAGCAGTTTGGGTTATCCTCTGGACATTCAGTACTTC. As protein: CASSLGYPLDIQYF.

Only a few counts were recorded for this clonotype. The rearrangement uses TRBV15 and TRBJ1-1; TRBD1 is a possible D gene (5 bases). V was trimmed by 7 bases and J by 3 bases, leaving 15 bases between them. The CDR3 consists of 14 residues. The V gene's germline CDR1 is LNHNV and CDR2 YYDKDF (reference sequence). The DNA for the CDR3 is TGTGCCACCACCAGGGTTGGGCGCGACACTGAAGCTTTCTTT. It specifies CATTRVGRDTEAFF.

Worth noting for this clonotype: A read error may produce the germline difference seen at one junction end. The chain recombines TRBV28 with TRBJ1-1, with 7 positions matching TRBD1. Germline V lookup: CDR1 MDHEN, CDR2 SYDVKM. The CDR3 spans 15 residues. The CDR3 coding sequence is TGTGCCAGCAGAACAATGACAGGGCTCGACACTGGAGCTTTCTTT. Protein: CASRTMTGLDTGAFF.

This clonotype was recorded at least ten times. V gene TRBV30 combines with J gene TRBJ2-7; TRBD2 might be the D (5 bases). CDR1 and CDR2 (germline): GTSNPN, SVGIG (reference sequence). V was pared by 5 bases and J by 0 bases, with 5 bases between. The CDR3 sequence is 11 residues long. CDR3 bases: TGTGCCTGGGGGAGCTCCTACGAGCAGTACTTC. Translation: CAWGSSYEQYF.